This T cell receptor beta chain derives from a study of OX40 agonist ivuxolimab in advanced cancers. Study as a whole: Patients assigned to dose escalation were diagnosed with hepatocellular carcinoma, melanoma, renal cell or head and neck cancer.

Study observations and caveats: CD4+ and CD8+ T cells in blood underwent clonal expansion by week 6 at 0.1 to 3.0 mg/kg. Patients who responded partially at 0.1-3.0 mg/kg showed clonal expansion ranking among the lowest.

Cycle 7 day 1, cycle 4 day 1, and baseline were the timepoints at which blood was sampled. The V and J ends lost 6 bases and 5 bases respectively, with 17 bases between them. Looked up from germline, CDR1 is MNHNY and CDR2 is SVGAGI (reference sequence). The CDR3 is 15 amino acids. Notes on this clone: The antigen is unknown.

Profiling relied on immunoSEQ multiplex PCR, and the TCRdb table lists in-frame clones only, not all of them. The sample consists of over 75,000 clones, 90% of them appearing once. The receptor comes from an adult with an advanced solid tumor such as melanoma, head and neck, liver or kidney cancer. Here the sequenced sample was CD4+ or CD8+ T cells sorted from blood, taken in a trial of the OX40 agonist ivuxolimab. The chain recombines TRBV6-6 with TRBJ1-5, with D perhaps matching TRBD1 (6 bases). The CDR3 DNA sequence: TGTGCCAGCAGCCCAGGGTCGGGGGCCTATCAGCCCCAGCATTTT. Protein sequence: CASSPGSGAYQPQHF.